The clone carrying this T cell receptor beta chain was seen once. The data originate from a study of blood T cell repertoires in COVID-19. Study in general: The United States, Italy and Spain supplied acute and convalescent COVID-19 samples.

Authors' methods: Reference gene primers were amplified, and this amplification served to estimate nucleated cell counts. The assay was immunoSEQ multiplex PCR, and TCRdb's table has in-frame clones only and misses some. That table is the source of V, J and clone size, and D and trimming were worked out from the DNA. The repertoire includes over 60,000 clones, around 76% of them detected once, and about 50% sits in the top ten. CDR1 is LGHNA and CDR2 is YSLEER in the germline V gene. The V end was cut by 0 bases, the J end by 1 base, with 9 bases between. CDR3 length equals 16 residues. The TCR originated in a woman aged 80 or older with acute or convalescent COVID-19. V is TRBV4-3 and J is TRBJ2-2; possibly TRBD2 for D (6 bases). The source material was peripheral blood. Here the CDR3 DNA reads TGCGCCAGCAGCCAAGAGGGGGACTGGAACACCGGGGAGCTGTTTTTT. Encoded protein: CASSQEGDWNTGELFF.